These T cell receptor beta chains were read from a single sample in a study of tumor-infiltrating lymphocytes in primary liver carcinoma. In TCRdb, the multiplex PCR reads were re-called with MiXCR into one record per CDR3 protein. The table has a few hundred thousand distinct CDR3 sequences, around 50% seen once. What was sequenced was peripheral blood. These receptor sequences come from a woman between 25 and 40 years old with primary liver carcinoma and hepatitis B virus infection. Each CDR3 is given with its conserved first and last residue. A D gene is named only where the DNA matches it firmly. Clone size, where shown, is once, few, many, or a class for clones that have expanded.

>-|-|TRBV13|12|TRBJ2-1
CASSSRAGEQFF
TGTGCCAGCAGCAGCAGGGCGGGTGAGCAGTTCTTC
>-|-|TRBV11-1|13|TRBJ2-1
CASSSGWRKEQFF
TGTGCCAGCAGCTCCGGTTGGAGAAAGGAGCAGTTCTTC
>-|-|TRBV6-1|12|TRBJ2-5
CASSEYWETHYF
TGTGCTAGCAGTGAATATTGGGAGACCCACTACTTC
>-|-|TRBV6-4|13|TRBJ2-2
CGSSELNTGELFF
TGTGGCAGCAGTGAACTCAACACCGGGGAGCTGTTTTTT
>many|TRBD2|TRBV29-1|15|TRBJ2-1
CSVDLGLAKNNEQFF
TGCAGCGTTGACTTGGGACTAGCGAAAAACAATGAGCAGTTCTTC
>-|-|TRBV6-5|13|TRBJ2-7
CASDEIRETEQYF
TGTGCCAGCGATGAGATTAGGGAGACTGAGCAGTACTTC
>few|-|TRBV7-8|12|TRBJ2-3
CASSYEVGTQYF
TGTGCCAGCAGCTACGAGGTGGGAACGCAGTATTTT
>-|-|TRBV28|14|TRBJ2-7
CASSSWAEAREQYF
TGTGCCAGCAGTTCGTGGGCAGAGGCTAGAGAGCAGTACTTC
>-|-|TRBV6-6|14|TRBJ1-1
CASSQGRMNTEASF
TGTGCCAGCAGCCAAGGACGGATGAACACTGAAGCTTCCTTT
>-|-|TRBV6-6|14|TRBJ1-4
CASSYMGPGEKLFF
TGTGCCAGCAGTTACATGGGGCCGGGGGAAAAACTGTTTTTT
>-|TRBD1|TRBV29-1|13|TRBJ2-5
CSGDRGPGETQYF
TGCAGCGGCGACAGGGGGCCGGGGGAGACCCAGTACTTC
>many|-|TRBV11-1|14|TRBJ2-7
CASSLVLDTYEQYF
TGTGCCAGCAGCTTAGTCTTGGACACCTACGAGCAGTACTTC
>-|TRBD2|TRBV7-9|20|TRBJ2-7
CASSPRLGDLAGVILGEQYF
TGTGCCAGCAGCCCCCGATTAGGAGACCTAGCGGGAGTAATTTTGGGAGAGCAGTACTTC
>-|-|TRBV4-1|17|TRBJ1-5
CASSQTHTGRVNQPQHF
TGCGCCAGCAGCCAAACCCACACAGGTAGGGTCAATCAGCCCCAGCATTTT
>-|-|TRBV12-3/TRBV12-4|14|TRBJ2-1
CASSPIGAVNEEFF
TGTGCCAGCAGCCCTATAGGAGCCGTCAATGAGGAGTTCTTC
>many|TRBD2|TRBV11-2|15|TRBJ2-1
CASSIRLAVGNEQFF
TGTGCCAGCAGCATAAGACTAGCGGTCGGGAATGAGCAGTTCTTC
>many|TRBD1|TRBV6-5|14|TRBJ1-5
CASKRDRGRQPQHF
TGTGCCAGCAAAAGAGACAGGGGGAGGCAGCCCCAGCATTTT
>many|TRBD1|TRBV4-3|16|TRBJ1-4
CASSQRGQGSGEKLFF
TGCGCCAGCAGCCAACGGGGACAGGGTTCGGGGGAAAAACTGTTTTTT
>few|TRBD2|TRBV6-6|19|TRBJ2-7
CASSYDNIAGGRLSYEQYF
TGTGCCAGCAGTTACGATAATATAGCGGGAGGTCGCCTGTCCTACGAGCAGTACTTC
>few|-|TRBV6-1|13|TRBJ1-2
CASSPGRDYGYTF
TGTGCCAGCAGTCCGGGGAGGGACTATGGCTACACCTTC
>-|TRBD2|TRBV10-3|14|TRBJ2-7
CAISEGGRGSEQYF
TGTGCCATCAGTGAGGGAGGGAGGGGATCCGAGCAGTACTTC
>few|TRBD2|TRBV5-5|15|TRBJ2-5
CASSLTSVFQETQYF
TGTGCCAGCAGCTTGACTAGCGTGTTTCAAGAGACCCAGTACTTC
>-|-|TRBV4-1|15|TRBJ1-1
CASSQSAGVSTEAFF
TGCGCCAGCAGTCAAAGTGCGGGTGTCAGCACTGAAGCTTTCTTT
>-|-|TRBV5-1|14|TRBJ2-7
CASRPSASRDEQYF
TGCGCCAGCAGGCCTTCGGCGAGTCGGGACGAGCAGTACTTC
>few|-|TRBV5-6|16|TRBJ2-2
CASSLLDGRGTGELFF
TGTGCCAGCAGCCTCCTAGATGGCAGGGGCACCGGGGAGCTGTTTTTT
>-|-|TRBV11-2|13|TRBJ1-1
CASSLGDSTEAFF
TGTGCCAGCAGCTTAGGGGACTCCACCGAAGCTTTCTTT
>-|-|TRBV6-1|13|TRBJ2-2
CASRREGTGELFF
TGTGCCAGCAGACGGGAAGGCACCGGGGAGCTGTTTTTT
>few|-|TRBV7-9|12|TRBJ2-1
CAGVLLPDEQFF
TGTGCCGGAGTACTTCTCCCCGATGAGCAGTTCTTC
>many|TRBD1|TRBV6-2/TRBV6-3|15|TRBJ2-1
CASSPVRGLYNEQFF
TGTGCCAGCAGTCCAGTCAGGGGGCTTTACAATGAGCAGTTCTTC
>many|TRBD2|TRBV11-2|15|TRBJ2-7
CASSFTSGRTYEQYF
TGTGCCAGCAGCTTTACTAGCGGGAGGACCTACGAGCAGTACTTC
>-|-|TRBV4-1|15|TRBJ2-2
CASSQEMRDTWELFF
TGCGCCAGCAGCCAAGAAATGAGGGACACCTGGGAGCTGTTTTTT
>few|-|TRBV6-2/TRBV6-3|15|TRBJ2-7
CASSYSISQSYEQYF
TGTGCCAGCAGTTACTCGATAAGCCAGAGCTACGAGCAGTACTTC
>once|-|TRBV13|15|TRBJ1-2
CANSLAGEGVLGYTF
TGTGCCAACAGCTTAGCTGGGGAAGGAGTACTTGGCTACACCTTC
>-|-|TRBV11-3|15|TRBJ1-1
CASSLISGTNTGAFF
TGTGCCAGTAGCTTAATTTCCGGGACGAACACTGGAGCTTTCTTT
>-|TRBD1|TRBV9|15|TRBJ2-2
CASSVAGQGGGELFF
TGTGCCAGCAGCGTAGCTGGACAGGGAGGCGGGGAGCTGTTTTTT
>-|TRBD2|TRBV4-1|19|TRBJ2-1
CASSQQPYRLAGARNEQFF
TGCGCCAGCAGCCAGCAACCTTACCGACTAGCGGGAGCGAGGAATGAGCAGTTCTTC
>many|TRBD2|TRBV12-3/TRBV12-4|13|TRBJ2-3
CASGREITDTQYF
TGTGCCAGCGGGCGGGAGATAACAGATACGCAGTATTTT
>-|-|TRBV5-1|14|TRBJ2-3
CASSLRPNTDTQYF
TGCGCCAGCAGCTTGAGGCCCAACACAGATACGCAGTATTTT
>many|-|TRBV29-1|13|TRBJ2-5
CSARRASQETQYF
TGCAGCGCCCGAAGGGCTAGTCAAGAGACCCAGTACTTC
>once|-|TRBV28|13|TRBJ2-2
CASESSPTGELFF
TGTGCCAGCGAATCATCTCCTACCGGGGAGCTGTTTTTT
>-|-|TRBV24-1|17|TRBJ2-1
CATSDLPNQGGLYEQFF
TGTGCCACCAGTGATTTACCAAACCAGGGGGGCCTCTATGAGCAGTTCTTC
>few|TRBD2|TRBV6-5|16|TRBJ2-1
CASSYSAGVSDNEQFF
TGTGCCAGCAGTTACTCGGCGGGAGTCTCTGACAATGAGCAGTTCTTC
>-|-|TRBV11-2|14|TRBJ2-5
CASSLTGRTGTQHF
TGCGCCAGCAGCTTAACGGGACGTACTGGGACCCAGCACTTC
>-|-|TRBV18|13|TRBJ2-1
CANSGIPYNEQFF
TGTGCCAACTCAGGGATTCCTTACAATGAGCAGTTCTTC
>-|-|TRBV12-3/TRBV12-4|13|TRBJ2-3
CASSLPLADTQYF
TGTGCCAGCAGTCTCCCCCTCGCAGATACGCAGTATTTT
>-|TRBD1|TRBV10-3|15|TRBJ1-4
CATADPRTGNEKLFF
TGTGCCACTGCCGATCCCAGGACAGGCAATGAAAAACTGTTTTTT
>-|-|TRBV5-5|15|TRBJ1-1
CVSNTRAGGPNEAFF
TGTGTCAGCAACACTCGAGCGGGGGGGCCGAATGAAGCTTTCTTT
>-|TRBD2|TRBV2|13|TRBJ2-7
CASKREAIYEQYF
TGTGCCAGCAAGCGGGAGGCAATCTACGAGCAGTACTTC
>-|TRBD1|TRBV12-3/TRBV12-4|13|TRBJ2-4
CASRLGQENIQYF
TGTGCCAGCCGTTTAGGACAGGAAAACATTCAGTACTTC
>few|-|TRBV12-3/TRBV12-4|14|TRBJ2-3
CASSSDHRTDTQYF
TGTGCCAGCAGTTCTGACCACCGCACAGATACGCAGTATTTT
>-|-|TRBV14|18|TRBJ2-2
CASSQDRSARGTPVELFF
TGTGCCAGCAGCCAAGATCGGTCGGCGAGGGGTACCCCCGTGGAGCTGTTTTTT
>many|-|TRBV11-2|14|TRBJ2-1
CASSLEASYNEQFF
TGTGCCAGCAGCCTCGAAGCCTCCTACAATGAGCAGTTCTTC
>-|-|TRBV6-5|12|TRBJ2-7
CACRGSNYVQYF
TGTGCCTGCAGGGGATCCAACTACGTGCAGTACTTC
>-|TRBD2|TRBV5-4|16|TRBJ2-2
CASSLELAGVSGELCF
TGTGCCAGCAGCTTGGAACTAGCGGGAGTATCCGGGGAGCTGTGTTTT